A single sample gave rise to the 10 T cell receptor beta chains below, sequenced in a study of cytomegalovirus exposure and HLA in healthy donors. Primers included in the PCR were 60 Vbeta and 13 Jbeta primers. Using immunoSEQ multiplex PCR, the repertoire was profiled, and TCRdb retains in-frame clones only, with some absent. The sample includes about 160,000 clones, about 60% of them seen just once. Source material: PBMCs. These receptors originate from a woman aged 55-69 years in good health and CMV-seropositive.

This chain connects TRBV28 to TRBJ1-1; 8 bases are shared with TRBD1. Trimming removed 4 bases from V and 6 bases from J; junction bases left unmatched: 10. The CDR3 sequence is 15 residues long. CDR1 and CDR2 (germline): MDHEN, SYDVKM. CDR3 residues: CASSWTGQQLAEAFF. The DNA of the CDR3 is TGTGCCAGCAGTTGGACAGGGCAACAACTAGCTGAAGCTTTCTTT. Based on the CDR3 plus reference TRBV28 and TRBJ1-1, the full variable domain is DVKVTQSSRYLVKRTGEKVFLECVQDMDHENMFWYRQDPGLGLRLIYFSYDVKMKEKGDIPEGYSVSREKKERFSLILESASTNQTSMYLCASSWTGQQLAEAFFGQGTRLTVV.

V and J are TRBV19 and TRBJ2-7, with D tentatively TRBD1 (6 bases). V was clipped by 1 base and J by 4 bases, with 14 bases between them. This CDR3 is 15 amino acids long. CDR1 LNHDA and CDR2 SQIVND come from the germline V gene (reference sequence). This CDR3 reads CASSIAPGHSYEQYF. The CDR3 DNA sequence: TGTGCCAGTAGTATAGCACCGGGACACTCTTACGAGCAGTACTTC. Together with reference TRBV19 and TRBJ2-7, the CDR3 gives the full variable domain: DGGITQSPKYLFRKEGQNVTLSCEQNLNHDAMYWYRQDPGQGLRLIYYSQIVNDFQKGDIAEGYSVSREKKESFPLTVTSAQKNPTAFYLCASSIAPGHSYEQYFGPGTRLTVT.

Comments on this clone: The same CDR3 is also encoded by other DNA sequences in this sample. The CDR3 sequence is CASSPRGGRSGNTIYF. CDR3 nucleotides: TGTGCCAGCAGCCCCCGGGGAGGTCGCTCTGGAAACACCATATATTTT. V usage is TRBV13 and J usage is TRBJ1-3; D call uncertain. CDR1 is PRHDT, CDR2 FYEKMQ, per germline (reference sequence). This CDR3 is 16 amino acids long. V was pared by 5 bases and J by 0 bases, with 14 bases between.

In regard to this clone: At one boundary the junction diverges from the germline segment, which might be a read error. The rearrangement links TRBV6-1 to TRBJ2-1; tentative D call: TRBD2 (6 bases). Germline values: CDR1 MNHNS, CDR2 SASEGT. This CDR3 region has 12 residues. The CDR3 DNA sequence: TGTGCCAGCACTGAAATTGGGGACTCCCAGTTCTTC. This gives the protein CASTEIGDSQFF.

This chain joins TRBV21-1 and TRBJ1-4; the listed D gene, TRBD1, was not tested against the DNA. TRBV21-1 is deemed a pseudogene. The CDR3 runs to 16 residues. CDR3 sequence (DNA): TGTGCCAGCAGTCCTTGGGGACAGGGGGTCGAGGAAAAACTGTTTTTT. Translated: CASSPWGQGVEEKLFF.

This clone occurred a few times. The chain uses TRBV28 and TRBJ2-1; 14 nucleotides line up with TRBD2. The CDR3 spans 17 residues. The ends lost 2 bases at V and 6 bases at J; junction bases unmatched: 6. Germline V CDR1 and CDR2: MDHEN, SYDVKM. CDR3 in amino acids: CASSLEGLAGGRNEQFF. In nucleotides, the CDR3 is TGTGCCAGCAGTTTAGAAGGACTAGCGGGAGGCCGCAATGAGCAGTTCTTC.

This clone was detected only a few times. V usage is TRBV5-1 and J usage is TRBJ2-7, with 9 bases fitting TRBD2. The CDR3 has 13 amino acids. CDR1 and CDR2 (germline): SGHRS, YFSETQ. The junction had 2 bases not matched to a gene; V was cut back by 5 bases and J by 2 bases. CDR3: CASRIAGAYEQYF. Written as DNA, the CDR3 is TGCGCCAGCAGAATAGCGGGAGCCTACGAGCAGTACTTC.

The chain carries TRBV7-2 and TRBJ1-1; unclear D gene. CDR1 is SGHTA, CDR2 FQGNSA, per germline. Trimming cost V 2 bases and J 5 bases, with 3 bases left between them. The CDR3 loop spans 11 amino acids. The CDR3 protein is CASSLTTEAFF. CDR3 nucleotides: TGTGCCAGCAGCTTAACAACTGAAGCTTTCTTT.

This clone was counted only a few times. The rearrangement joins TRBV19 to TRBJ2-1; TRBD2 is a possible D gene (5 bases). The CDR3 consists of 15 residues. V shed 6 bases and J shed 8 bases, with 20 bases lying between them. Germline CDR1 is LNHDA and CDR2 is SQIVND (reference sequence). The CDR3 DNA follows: TGTGCCAGTAGGCGCGTTCCGGGATCCTTGGATGAGCAGTTCTTC. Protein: CASRRVPGSLDEQFF.

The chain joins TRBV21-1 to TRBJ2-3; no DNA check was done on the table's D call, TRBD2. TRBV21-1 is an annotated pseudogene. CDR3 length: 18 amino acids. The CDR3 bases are TGTGCCAGCAGCAAAGAGGGGGCGGGAGGGGCCCGGGGAGATACGCAGTATTTT. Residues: CASSKEGAGGARGDTQYF.